This T cell receptor beta chain was retrieved from a study of Graves' ophthalmopathy and Graves' hyperthyroidism (dated 2018 in TCRdb). Regarding the research as a whole: Peripheral blood was collected before any treatment was given, at the time of initial diagnosis. The 100 or so discovery patients were divided at random into training and test sets in a 7:3 ratio. The independent validation cohort included roughly 19 hyperthyroidism patients plus 17 patients who later progressed from hyperthyroidism to ophthalmopathy. The study used TCR beta repertoire signatures to distinguish Graves' ophthalmopathy from Graves' hyperthyroidism and to predict progression to ophthalmopathy. In roughly 6 hyperthyroidism patients, T-cell repertoires of thyroid tissue and blood were compared. In total, 135 blood samples were TCR-sequenced: fewer than 50 ophthalmopathy, roughly 77 hyperthyroidism and roughly 17 hyperthyroidism-to-ophthalmopathy patients. Following sample collection, hyperthyroidism patients were given methimazole at a starting dose of 30 mg daily, and ophthalmopathy patients were given high-dose intravenous methylprednisolone. To explore V-J signatures that separate ophthalmopathy from hyperthyroidism, a discovery set of approximately 100 patients was enrolled, consisting of about 45 with ophthalmopathy and 57 with stable hyperthyroidism.

To note about this clonotype: Its binding antigen is unknown. The input lacks base qualities; no much larger clone sits a single base away.

Study-level results and caveats: No statistical method was used to set the sample size in advance, and the investigators knew which group each participant was assigned to. In cross-validation, the 13-signature model distinguished ophthalmopathy from stable hyperthyroidism with approximately 90% sensitivity and about 81% specificity, while in the test set the corresponding values were 80% and 75%. Among expanded thyroid clonotypes with frequency above 0.001, most also showed up in blood, which suggests that blood repertoires may reflect the thyroid immune response. In validation, the model predicted ophthalmopathy progression with roughly 68% sensitivity and approximately 75% specificity; about a dozen predicted patients were CT-confirmed with GO in a median of approximately six months.

TCR beta CDR3 regions were amplified from RNA transcripts for repertoire sequencing. A first-round RT-PCR used HTBI primers with the Qiagen OneStep RT-PCR kit, followed by a second-round multiplex PCR, size selection and purification. The libraries underwent paired-end sequencing with 100 bp reads on an Illumina HiSeq2000. The paper's processing steps were these. SOAPnuke was used to process the reads, removing any read that contained adapters or uncalled bases, had a mean Phred below 15, or lacked an exact match to the constant primer or identifier. High-quality paired reads were merged with COPE v1.2.5. Unique nucleotide sequences were defined as clonotypes and aligned to IMGT TRB V, D and J references using MiTCR v1.1. The analysis was limited to V-J combinations with a frequency above 0.0001, which together covered 99.2% of repertoires. For each V-J combination, a TCR clonal expansion and chaos score was defined as the ratio of F50 clonal expansion to chaos observed in the TCRdist matrix. Welch's t-statistics and random forest were used to reduce features to 10 to 15 V-J combinations, which were fed into a naive Bayes classifier. The Morisita-Horn index was used to measure how similar the thyroid and blood repertoires were. TCRdb ran its own pipeline on the public reads, namely fastp trimming at Q25 and MiXCR clone calling, and kept in-frame beta chains. When rows share a CDR3 protein, they turn into one entry using the most common DNA and genes. The authors' filters were not applied to this entry. The sample records fewer than 650,000 distinct CDR3 sequences, about 20% of which are singletons. The biggest ten clones account for about 6.6% of the sample.

Measured from the cysteine to the phenylalanine, the CDR3 is 14 residues long. Only the CDR3 part of the read is kept: 42 bases, read in frame from the first base. CDR1 and CDR2 are drawn from the germline V gene: WSHSY, SAAADI. V is reduced by 6 bases and J by 0 bases, leaving a spacing of 11 bases between them. Hyperthyroidism was defined as stable when no progression to ophthalmopathy occurred within 18 months of follow-up. Hyperthyroidism patients were newly diagnosed, were aged 18 to 65 years, and had a disease duration under 2 months. Patients with other autoimmune diseases, uncontrolled infections, pregnancy or lactation were excluded. Diagnosis was based on clinical symptoms, serum thyroxine, TRAb, thyroid ultrasound and orbital computed tomography. PBMCs were isolated from around 10 ml of fresh peripheral blood by Ficoll-Paque density gradient centrifugation. Total RNA was extracted with Trizol reagent and quality-checked on an Agilent 2100 Bioanalyzer.

Sequenced material: peripheral blood. The receptor was derived from a young woman with stable Graves' hyperthyroidism. Some clones in this sample may be carry-over from other donors' samples. Donor details come from another sample of the same person, matched by shared clones. Here the chain combines TRBV10-2 and TRBJ1-1; there is no confident call for the D gene. The base sequence is TGCGCCAGCAGGTTGGGGTCGGTGAACACTGAAGCTTTCTTT. Its amino acids are CASRLGSVNTEAFF.